These 19 T cell receptor beta chains came from one sample sequenced in a study of beta chain features in type 1 diabetes. Investigators reverse transcribed all isolated RNA, so they sequenced expressed TCRB transcripts. Sequencing used immunoSEQ multiplex PCR; TCRdb keeps in-frame clones, though not all of them. The table lists approximately 150,000 clones, approximately 10% of them singletons. The sequenced material came from central memory CD4+ T cells from blood. The receptor set was obtained from a woman aged 40 to 50 in good health.

This chain connects TRBV5-1 to TRBJ2-5, with 11 positions matching TRBD2. From germline, CDR1 is SGHRS and CDR2 YFSETQ. The CDR3 extends over 16 amino acids. Trimming took 5 bases from V and 2 from J; bases not matched to a gene: 8. The CDR3 bases are TGCGCCAGCAGGGGTGGAACTAGCGGGGGACAAGAGACCCAGTACTTC. It codes for CASRGGTSGGQETQYF.

This clone was counted only a few times. The chain carries TRBV6-1 and TRBJ2-5; 9 positions agree with TRBD1. Germline CDR1 is MNHNS and CDR2 is SASEGT. There are 15 residues in the CDR3. The V segment lost 8 bases and the J segment 3 bases; nucleotides outside the gene matches: 10. CDR3 sequence (DNA): TGTGCCAGCCTCACAGGGGGCGCGGGAGAAGAGACCCAGTACTTC. This gives the protein CASLTGGAGEETQYF.

This clone was observed at least ten times. The CDR3 reads CASSQGTGRTGELFF. The CDR3 nucleotides read TGCGCCAGCAGCCAAGGGACAGGGCGGACCGGGGAGCTGTTTTTT. The V gene is TRBV4-3, the J gene TRBJ2-2; the match to TRBD1 covers 8 bases. The CDR3 runs to 15 residues. With V trimmed by 1 base and J by 5 bases, 3 bases remained unmatched. Germline CDR1 and CDR2: LGHNA and YSLEER.

Only a few counts were recorded for this clone. The V call is TRBV7-9, the J call TRBJ2-1; 10 bases align to TRBD2. Germline V gene sequence: CDR1 SEHNR, CDR2 FQNEAQ (reference sequence). Trimming took 4 bases from V and 1 from J; bases not matched to a gene: 10. The CDR3 spans 18 residues. The CDR3 here is CASSSSSSGGPSYNEQFF. CDR3 DNA sequence: TGTGCCAGCAGCTCGTCGAGTAGCGGGGGGCCTTCCTACAATGAGCAGTTCTTC.

The chain combines TRBV5-1 with TRBJ1-2; 8 bases line up with TRBD1. Germline CDR1 and CDR2: SGHRS and YFSETQ. The CDR3 extends over 13 amino acids. V lost 4 bases, J lost 8 bases, and 7 bases stayed unmatched. As DNA, the CDR3 is TGCGCCAGCAGCAAGGGACAGGTACAAGGCTACACCTTC. Residues: CASSKGQVQGYTF.

The chain has TRBV2 and TRBJ2-1; 10 nucleotides match TRBD2. This CDR3 spans 15 amino acids. V dropped 6 bases and J dropped 4; count of bases not matched to a gene: 6. Germline V gene data show CDR1 as SNHLY and CDR2 as FYNNEI. CDR3 DNA sequence: TGTGCCAGCAGCGGACTAGCGGCCAGGTACAATGAGCAGTTCTTC. This translates into CASSGLAARYNEQFF. The full variable domain, completed using reference TRBV2 and TRBJ2-1, is EPEVTQTPSHQVTQMGQEVILRCVPISNHLYFYWYRQILGQKVEFLVSFYNNEISEKSEIFDDQFSVERPDGSNFTLKIRSTKLEDSAMYFCASSGLAARYNEQFFGPGTRLTVL.

A few counts support this clone. The CDR3 loop is CASSVGSWENSPLHF. CDR3 DNA: TGTGCCAGCAGCGTAGGAAGTTGGGAGAATTCACCCCTCCACTTT. J is TRBJ1-6 and V is TRBV9, with no clear D. Germline V lookup: CDR1 SGDLS, CDR2 YYNGEE. The V and J ends lost 0 bases and 7 bases respectively, with 11 bases between them. The CDR3 extends over 15 amino acids.

The V and J genes are TRBV4-1 and TRBJ2-6; TRBD2 matches at 7 bases. Germline V gene sequence: CDR1 MGHRA, CDR2 YSYEKL. Trimming removed 1 base from V and 4 bases from J; junction bases left unmatched: 4. This CDR3 contains 16 residues. CDR3: CASSQGEGSGANVLTF. The CDR3 DNA follows: TGCGCCAGCAGCCAAGGGGAGGGGTCAGGGGCCAACGTCCTGACTTTC.

A few counts support this clone. This chain joins TRBV11-2 and TRBJ2-5; unclear D gene. This CDR3 spans 13 amino acids. The germline V and J ends were trimmed by 2 bases and 5 bases, with 9 bases remaining between them. CDR1 is SGHAT, CDR2 FQNNGV, per germline. CDR3 in DNA: TGTGCCAGCAGCTTACAGTTCAGGGAGACCCAGTACTTC. Translating it yields CASSLQFRETQYF.

This chain joins TRBV6-1 and TRBJ2-5; 7 nucleotides align to TRBD1. Losses at the gene ends were 3 bases for V and 0 bases for J; bases not matched to a gene: 4. Germline V gives CDR1 MNHNS, CDR2 SASEGT. This CDR3 has 15 residues. The CDR3 loop reads CASSEGRGYQETQYF. DNA of the CDR3: TGTGCCAGCAGTGAGGGCAGGGGGTACCAAGAGACCCAGTACTTC.

The chain has TRBV27 and TRBJ2-2, with D unclear. Trimming stripped 5 bases from V and 5 bases from J, with 9 bases between. The germline V gene encodes CDR1 MNHEY and CDR2 SMNVEV (reference sequence). This CDR3 comprises 13 residues. CDR3 in DNA: TGTGCCAGCAGTCGACAAAGGACCGGGGAGCTGTTTTTT. Protein sequence: CASSRQRTGELFF.

The chain employs TRBV6-5 and TRBJ2-3; tentatively, D is TRBD2 (7 bases). This CDR3 has 14 residues. V gave up 8 bases and J gave up 5 bases, with 17 bases separating them. Looked up from germline, CDR1 is MNHEY and CDR2 is SVGAGI. The chain's CDR3 is CASLVGGRGDTQYF. In DNA, the CDR3 is TGTGCCAGCCTCGTCGGGGGGCGGGGAGATACGCAGTATTTT.

This clone was observed a handful of times. The V and J genes are TRBV28 and TRBJ2-5; D might be TRBD2 (5 bases). Trimming removed 8 bases from V and 7 bases from J, with 20 bases in between. Germline values: CDR1 MDHEN, CDR2 SYDVKM. CDR3 length equals 14 residues. The CDR3 nucleotides are TGTGCCAGCTCCGATCGGGGTGCCACTGGGACCCAGTACTTC. Protein product: CASSDRGATGTQYF. Using reference TRBV28 and TRBJ2-5 for the parts outside the CDR3, the full variable domain is DVKVTQSSRYLVKRTGEKVFLECVQDMDHENMFWYRQDPGLGLRLIYFSYDVKMKEKGDIPEGYSVSREKKERFSLILESASTNQTSMYLCASSDRGATGTQYFGPGTRLLVL.

This clone occurred many times. The rearrangement joins TRBV5-4 to TRBJ2-2, with TRBD1 matching 9 bases. J lost 5 bases, V lost 6 bases, and 11 bases had no gene match. The V gene's germline CDR1 is SGHNT and CDR2 YYREEE (reference sequence). This CDR3 spans 16 amino acids. DNA of the CDR3: TGTGCCAGCACCCCTCCCCCCGGGACAGGGACCGGGGAGCTGTTTTTT. Encoded protein: CASTPPPGTGTGELFF.

For the CDR3, the DNA is TGTGCCACCGCGAAGGGGGACAGGGTACCCGGGGAGCTGTTTTTT. Translation: CATAKGDRVPGELFF. The gene calls are TRBV19 and TRBJ2-2; 9 bases agree with TRBD1. The CDR3 runs to 15 residues. V was pared by 10 bases and J by 6 bases, with 12 bases of the junction left unmatched. CDR1 and CDR2 from the germline V gene are LNHDA and SQIVND (reference sequence).

This clone occurred many times. The rearrangement links TRBV7-2 to TRBJ2-1; 10 positions match TRBD2. This CDR3 has 14 residues. Per the germline V gene, CDR1 is SGHTA and CDR2 is FQGNSA. V lost 5 bases, J lost 5 bases, and 3 bases stayed unmatched. The CDR3 sequence: CASSPSGGNNEQFF. The CDR3 nucleotides read TGTGCCAGCAGCCCTAGCGGGGGCAACAATGAGCAGTTCTTC.

This clone was observed a handful of times. The V call is TRBV11-2, the J call TRBJ1-1; D unclear. Germline V gene data show CDR1 as SGHAT and CDR2 as FQNNGV. This CDR3 has 12 amino acids. Trimming left V 5 bases short and J 4 bases short, with 8 bases between. The CDR3 here is CASSIHTTEAFF. The CDR3 DNA follows: TGTGCCAGCAGCATTCACACCACTGAAGCTTTCTTT.

The sample holds a few counts of this clone. The V and J genes are TRBV29-1 and TRBJ2-1; D is perhaps TRBD1 (6 bases). Trimming cost V 8 bases and J 2 bases, with 16 bases left between them. The V gene's germline CDR1 is SQVTM and CDR2 ANQGSEA. The CDR3 is 14 residues long. CDR3 loop: CSFGQRGPYNEQFF. In DNA, the CDR3 is TGCAGCTTCGGACAGAGAGGCCCCTACAATGAGCAGTTCTTC.

This chain links TRBV5-6 with TRBJ1-2; TRBD1 agrees at 9 bases. Germline CDR1 is SGHDT and CDR2 is YYEEEE. This CDR3 spans 15 amino acids. The ends lost 2 bases at V and 6 bases at J; junction bases unmatched: 8. Here the CDR3 reads CASSFPGQGVHGYTF. In DNA form, the CDR3 reads TGTGCCAGCAGCTTCCCGGGACAGGGTGTGCATGGCTACACCTTC.